One TCR beta chain is described in this entry. Antigen specificity is unknown. The source material, RNA transcripts, was used to amplify TCR beta CDR3 regions. The study used the HTBI primer set for a first-round RT-PCR of the TCR CDR3. One entry per CDR3 protein, called by TCRdb with MiXCR from the multiplex PCR reads. The sample has 480,000 or so distinct CDR3 sequences, about 45% seen once. This entry is derived from a study of T cells in Graves' hyperthyroidism and ophthalmopathy. Uncontrolled infection, other autoimmune disease, pregnancy or lactation disqualified patients from enrolment. Together with thyroid ultrasound, orbital computed tomography, serum thyroxine and TRAb, clinical symptoms were used for diagnoses. The study, taken as a whole, reports: Most thyroid clonotypes with frequency above 0.001 were detected in blood. Ophthalmopathy was identified by the model a median 6.5 months ahead of onset.

J gave up 4 bases and V 6 bases, and 6 bases lay outside the gene matches. Germline CDR1 and CDR2: LNHNV and YYDKDF (reference sequence). This CDR3 is built from 15 residues. Sequenced input: peripheral blood or thyroid tissue (not recorded which). The V call is TRBV15, the J call TRBJ2-6, with 7 bases aligning to TRBD1. The source is an adult woman with Graves' disease, either hyperthyroidism or ophthalmopathy (not recorded which). CDR3 bases: TGTGCCACCAGACCTACAGGGGCCGGGGCCAACGTCCTGACTTTC. It is translated as CATRPTGAGANVLTF.